The T cell receptor beta chain described here comes from a study of somatic mutations in cytotoxic T cells in rheumatoid arthritis. Repertoires were generated with immunoSEQ multiplex PCR, while TCRdb's copy carries only in-frame clones and drops some. The sample contains about 20,000 clones, approximately 81% of which appear only once. CDR1 and CDR2 (germline): MNHEY, SVGAGI. The ends were cut back, 11 bases at V and 0 bases at J, with 17 bases in the middle. The CDR3 runs 15 residues. The chain links TRBV6-5 to TRBJ2-1, with D possibly being TRBD2 (5 bases). The TCR was taken from a woman between 40 and 55 years old with rheumatoid arthritis. Sequencing input: CD8+ T cells sorted from blood. CDR3 loop: CALRADSSSYNEQFF. The CDR3 DNA sequence: TGTGCCCTGCGGGCAGATTCTAGCTCCTACAATGAGCAGTTCTTC.